This is a list of T cell receptor beta chains from one sample in a study of vaccination and CD4 T cells after COVID-19. Their cognate antigens are unknown. A single record per CDR3 protein comes from TCRdb applying MiXCR to the PCR reads. This sample yields around 10,000 distinct CDR3 sequences, of which about 40% are seen a single time; about 37% belongs to the top ten. What was sequenced was CD4+ T cells from blood, cultured in vitro. Receptors were obtained from a human donor who had recovered from COVID-19. The CDR3 runs from the conserved cysteine through the conserved F or W.

V,CDR3
TRBV4-1,CASSQSIASGANVLTF
TRBV10-3,CAISAGSGTATNEKLFF
TRBV5-1,CASSLAGIEAFF
TRBV30,CAWNLLGQIYGYTF
TRBV5-6,CASSWEGEQFF
TRBV7-9,CASTEQAYTEAFF
TRBV12-3/TRBV12-4,CASSSLDQPQHF
TRBV19,CASSKGAQWQNYGYTF
TRBV18,CASSPLNSRETQYF
TRBV19,CASSILVGGGTNQPQHF
TRBV18,CASSLADYTGELFF
TRBV12-3/TRBV12-4,CASSFSRGRTGGHYEQYF
TRBV7-2,CASSYGQGQGASGYTF
TRBV30,CAWSVRWGGTEAFF
TRBV5-1,CASSLVGGGPEPQHF
TRBV20-1,CSVRSGATYSTDTQYF
TRBV12-3/TRBV12-4,CASGGSGVLTDTQYF
TRBV5-1,CASRPLAGGHGNIQYF
TRBV19,CASSVVAGYEQYF
TRBV6-5,CASSFGQNTEAFF
TRBV29-1,CSVHASGGETQYF
TRBV4-1,CASSQRGSFNEQYF
TRBV30,CAHATPNYGYTF
TRBV7-9,CASSGDSLSEKLFF
TRBV7-9,CASRGTGGSYNEQFF
TRBV6-1,CALSQGGGGYTF
TRBV9,CASSVGLAGARDHETQYF
TRBV30,CAWTSEGVGWPQHF
TRBV6-1,CASSPSGQRDQPQHF
TRBV19,CASNRGMNTEAFF
TRBV7-2,CASSLLPLRFLDSPLHF
TRBV30,CAWNRGQVNEQFF
TRBV6-1,CASSQGAGAFHEQYF
TRBV5-1,CASSLDRGTEAFF
TRBV18,CASSPPQEIGYTF
TRBV11-2,CASSQLGAEEYGYTF
TRBV5-5,CASSLEGRYQPQHF
TRBV7-9,CASSSGQGGEKLFF
TRBV6-1,CASLPPLGDPSGNTIYF
TRBV4-1,CASSQQMGGVGNEQYF
TRBV7-8,CASSRPGVNTEAFF
TRBV5-1,CASSPGAGTGEAFF
TRBV4-1,CASSQGLSLLERGPGEQYF
TRBV6-2/TRBV6-3,CASSYPDIKSNQPQHF
TRBV7-8,CASSFRWGENYGYTF
TRBV6-2/TRBV6-3,CASTTGPQRYEQYF
TRBV11-2,CASSFGTSGGVLDTQYF
TRBV6-5,CASSYGGAGETQYF
TRBV5-4,CASSLRDIYTEAFF
TRBV5-6,CASSLERGHTEAFF
TRBV12-3/TRBV12-4,CASSLVGAQYGYTF
TRBV7-9,CASSSDTLNSPLHF
TRBV2,CASRATGAEETQYF
TRBV25-1,CASSGGWTGGETDTQYF
TRBV12-3/TRBV12-4,CASSFSGSYEQYF
TRBV6-1,CASSQRGGPSNEQYF
TRBV6-1,CASSEVLGLAGAADAQYF